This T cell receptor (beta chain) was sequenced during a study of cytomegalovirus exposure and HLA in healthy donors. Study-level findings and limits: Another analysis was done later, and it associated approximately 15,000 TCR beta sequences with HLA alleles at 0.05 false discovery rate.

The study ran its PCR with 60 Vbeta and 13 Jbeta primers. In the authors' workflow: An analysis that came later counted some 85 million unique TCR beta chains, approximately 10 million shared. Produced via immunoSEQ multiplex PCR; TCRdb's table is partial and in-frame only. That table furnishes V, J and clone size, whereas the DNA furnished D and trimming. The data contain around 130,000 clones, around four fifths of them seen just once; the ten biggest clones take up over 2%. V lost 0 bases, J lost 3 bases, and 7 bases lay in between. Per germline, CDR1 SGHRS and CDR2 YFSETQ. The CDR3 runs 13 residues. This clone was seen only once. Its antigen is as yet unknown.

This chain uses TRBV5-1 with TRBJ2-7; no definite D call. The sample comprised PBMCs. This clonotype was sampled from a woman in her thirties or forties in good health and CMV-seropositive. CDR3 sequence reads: CASSLDSLYEQYF. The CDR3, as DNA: TGCGCCAGCAGCTTGGACAGCCTCTACGAGCAGTACTTC.